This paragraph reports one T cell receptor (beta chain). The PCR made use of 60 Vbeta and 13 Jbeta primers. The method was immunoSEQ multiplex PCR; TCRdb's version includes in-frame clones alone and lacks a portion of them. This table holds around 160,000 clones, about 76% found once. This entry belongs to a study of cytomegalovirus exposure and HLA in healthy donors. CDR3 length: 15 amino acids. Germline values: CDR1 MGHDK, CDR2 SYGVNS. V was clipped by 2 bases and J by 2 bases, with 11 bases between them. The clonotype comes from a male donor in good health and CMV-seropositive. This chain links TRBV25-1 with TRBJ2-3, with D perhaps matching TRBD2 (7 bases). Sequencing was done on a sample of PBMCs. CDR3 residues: CASSEAGAVTDTQYF. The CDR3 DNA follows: TGTGCCAGCAGTGAAGCGGGGGCTGTCACAGATACGCAGTATTTT.